This TCR beta chain was sequenced in a study of T cell responses to AZD1222 COVID-19 vaccine. Produced via immunoSEQ multiplex PCR; TCRdb's table is partial and in-frame only. This sample has 70,000 to 90,000 clones, with over 75% found just once. The CDR3 loop spans 17 amino acids. The germline V gene encodes CDR1 MNHEY and CDR2 SMNVEV (reference sequence). The V gene lost 6 bases and the J gene lost 7 bases, with 22 bases spanning the gap. The chain links TRBV27 to TRBJ1-6, with D perhaps matching TRBD1 (5 bases). Sequenced material: peripheral blood, taken 28 days after the second AZD1222 dose. The clonotype was recovered from an adult who received the AZD1222 COVID-19 vaccine. In DNA, the CDR3 is TGTGCCAGCAGGGTCAGAGGATGGGCTGGGACCAATTCACCCCTCCACTTT. Amino acid sequence: CASRVRGWAGTNSPLHF.